The 12 T cell receptor beta chains presented below share a single source sample, sequenced in a study of T cell responses to AZD1222 COVID-19 vaccine. The protocol was immunoSEQ multiplex PCR, while the TCRdb copy is restricted to in-frame clones and leaves out a portion. Counted here are 80,000 to 100,000 clones, 88% occurring once; the ten biggest clones make up under 13%. The sample in question was peripheral blood, obtained on day 0 of MenACWY control vaccination. These receptor sequences come from an adult in good health.

This clone was counted once. The V gene is TRBV5-1, the J gene TRBJ1-1; no clear D. The V and J ends lost 0 bases and 2 bases respectively, with 8 bases between them. Germline loops: CDR1 SGHRS, CDR2 YFSETQ. CDR3 length equals 14 residues. The CDR3 DNA follows: TGCGCCAGCAGCTTGGCCTCGGCAAACACTGAAGCTTTCTTT. Translation: CASSLASANTEAFF.

The gene calls are TRBV10-3 and TRBJ1-6, with D possibly matching TRBD1 (6 bases). With 3 bases removed from V and 4 bases from J, the gap between germline ends came to 13 bases. CDR3 size: 16 residues. Per the germline V gene, CDR1 is ENHRY and CDR2 is SYGVKD. In nucleotides, the CDR3 is TGTGCCATCAGTGATAGGGACAAAGTATATAATTCACCCCTCCACTTT. This encodes CAISDRDKVYNSPLHF.

The chain joins TRBV10-3 to TRBJ1-5; 7 bases match TRBD1. Germline assignment: CDR1 ENHRY and CDR2 SYGVKD. CDR3 length equals 14 residues. V lost 10 bases and J lost 8; bases outside the gene matches: 14. The CDR3 DNA follows: TGTGCCACCGATCGACAGGGACAAACAGAGCCCCAGCATTTT. Protein product: CATDRQGQTEPQHF.

J is TRBJ2-7 and V is TRBV27, with D possibly TRBD2 on 6 matching bases. Germline loops: CDR1 MNHEY, CDR2 SMNVEV (reference sequence). Deletions cut 3 bases from V and 1 base from J, with 13 bases between. This CDR3 contains 15 residues. Written as DNA, the CDR3 is TGTGCCAGCAGTTTCCAGGGACTCCCATCCTACGAGCAGTACTTC. It specifies CASSFQGLPSYEQYF.

The chain uses TRBV6-5 and TRBJ1-3, with a tentative D call TRBD1 (6 bases). This CDR3 has 15 amino acids. V lost 8 bases and J 0 bases, leaving 14 bases between the germline ends. Germline values: CDR1 MNHEY, CDR2 SVGAGI. Here the CDR3 DNA reads TGTGCCAGCCAAAGGGGGATCTTCTCTGGAAACACCATATATTTT. Protein product: CASQRGIFSGNTIYF.

The rearrangement uses TRBV27 and TRBJ2-7; 8 bases fit TRBD1. The germline CDR1 and CDR2 sequences are MNHEY and SMNVEV (reference sequence). Trimming cost V 3 bases and J 8 bases; bases outside gene matches: 12. The CDR3 loop spans 15 amino acids. This chain's CDR3 is CASSFRGQGAQQQYF. In nucleotides, the CDR3 is TGTGCCAGCAGTTTTCGGGGGCAGGGGGCCCAGCAGCAGTACTTC.

This clone was detected only once. The CDR3 sequence: CASSLISIEQFF. CDR3 nucleotides: TGTGCCAGCAGCTTAATCTCCATTGAGCAGTTCTTC. This sequence joins TRBV7-9 and TRBJ2-1; D remains unclear. The CDR3 is made up of 12 amino acids. Trimming cost V 2 bases and J 9 bases, with 8 bases left between them. CDR1 and CDR2 (germline): SEHNR, FQNEAQ (reference sequence).

The rearrangement uses TRBV5-6 and TRBJ2-1, with D perhaps matching TRBD1 (7 bases). The CDR3 totals 15 residues. Germline CDR1 reads SGHDT; CDR2 reads YYEEEE. Trimming pared 2 bases from V and 9 bases from J, leaving 18 bases between. The DNA for the CDR3 is TGTGCCAGCAGCTTCTATGCAGGGGGGAACGGTGAGCAGTTCTTC. This sequence encodes CASSFYAGGNGEQFF.

The chain recombines TRBV2 with TRBJ2-6; D perhaps matches TRBD1 (6 bases). Germline CDR1 and CDR2: SNHLY and FYNNEI. Trimming shortened V by 10 bases and J by 3 bases, and 13 bases separated the two germline ends. The CDR3 loop spans 14 amino acids. The DNA of the CDR3 is TGTGCCACGAATACAGGGTTTGGGGCCAACGTCCTGACTTTC. Translated, it gives CATNTGFGANVLTF.

The V and J genes are TRBV7-9 and TRBJ1-5; no definite D call. The CDR3 has 13 amino acids. Germline assignment: CDR1 SEHNR and CDR2 FQNEAQ (reference sequence). Trimming left V 1 base short and J 3 bases short, with 4 bases between. CDR3 DNA sequence: TGTGCCAGCAGCTTAGGGAACAATCAGCCCCAGCATTTT. This codes for CASSLGNNQPQHF.

This clone was picked up one time. The chain is built from TRBV5-1 and TRBJ1-4; TRBD1 aligns across 9 bases. This CDR3 has 14 amino acids. V gave up 4 bases and J gave up 7 bases; unmatched junction bases: 5. The V gene's germline CDR1 is SGHRS and CDR2 YFSETQ. The CDR3 loop reads CASSPTGGSEKLFF. CDR3 bases: TGCGCCAGCAGCCCGACAGGGGGAAGTGAAAAACTGTTTTTT.

This clone is labeled as medium-sized (0.01 to 0.1%). The V gene is TRBV19, the J gene TRBJ1-1; TRBD1 agrees at 8 bases. Germline loops: CDR1 LNHDA, CDR2 SQIVND (reference sequence). The ends lost 8 bases at V and 6 bases at J; junction bases unmatched: 5. The CDR3 is made up of 12 amino acids. Here the CDR3 reads CASRTGIAEAFF. The CDR3 region has the DNA TGTGCCAGTCGGACAGGGATCGCTGAAGCTTTCTTT.